This T cell receptor (beta chain) was captured by sequencing in a study of T cells in Graves' hyperthyroidism and ophthalmopathy. Study details: Once the initial diagnosis was made, peripheral blood was obtained before any treatment.

RNA transcripts yielded amplified TCR beta CDR3 regions. HTBI primers drove first-round RT-PCR of the TCR CDR3. TCRdb re-derived calls from the multiplex PCR reads in MiXCR, one entry per CDR3 protein. The sample holds a few hundred thousand distinct CDR3 sequences; around a quarter are singletons and the top ten take 70% to 75%. The patients, who ranged from 18 to 65 in age, presented with newly diagnosed hyperthyroidism lasting under 2 months. A few counts support this clonotype. The ends were cut back, 1 base at V and 3 bases at J, with 10 bases in the middle. CDR3 length equals 15 residues. Germline-derived CDR1 and CDR2 are SGHNT and YENEEA.

The clonotype was recovered from a man aged 45-65 years with Graves' hyperthyroidism. Material: blood. The chain combines TRBV11-3 with TRBJ2-1, with D unresolved. The CDR3 protein is CASSLVGPYYNEQFF. CDR3 DNA: TGTGCCAGCAGCTTAGTCGGGCCATACTACAATGAGCAGTTCTTC.